This TCR beta chain was profiled in a study of blood T cell repertoires in COVID-19. Study summary: Sample material is recorded as cDNA or gDNA derived from T cells, B-cell-depleted T cells, or PBMCs.

Germline CDR1 MNHEY, CDR2 SVGEGT. There are 16 residues in the CDR3. The ends were cut back, 2 bases at V and 0 bases at J, with 8 bases in the middle. Libraries were prepared by immunoSEQ multiplex PCR; TCRdb keeps only in-frame clonotypes and omits some of them. The data hold about 300,000 clones, with roughly 91% observed a single time. The chain is built from TRBV6-2 or TRBV6-3 and TRBJ2-6, with D maybe TRBD1 (5 bases). The sample consisted of peripheral blood. This TCR was sampled from a woman in her twenties or thirties with COVID-19, enrolled during active disease. CDR3 loop: CASSYAGFSGANVLTF. The CDR3 DNA sequence: TGTGCCAGCAGTTACGCAGGGTTCTCTGGGGCCAACGTCCTGACTTTC.